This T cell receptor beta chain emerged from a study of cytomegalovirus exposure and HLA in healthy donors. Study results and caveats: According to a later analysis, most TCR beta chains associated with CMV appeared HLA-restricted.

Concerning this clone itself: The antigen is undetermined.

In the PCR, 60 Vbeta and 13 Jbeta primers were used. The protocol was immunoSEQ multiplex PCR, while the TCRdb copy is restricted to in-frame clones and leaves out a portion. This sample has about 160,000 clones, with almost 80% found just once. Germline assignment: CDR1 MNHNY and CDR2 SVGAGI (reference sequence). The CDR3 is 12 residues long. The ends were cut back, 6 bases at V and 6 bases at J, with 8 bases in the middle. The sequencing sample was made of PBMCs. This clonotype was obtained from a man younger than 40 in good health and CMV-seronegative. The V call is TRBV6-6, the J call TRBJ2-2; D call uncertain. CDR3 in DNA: TGTGCCAGCAGCTATGGGCCCGGGGAGCTGTTTTTT. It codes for CASSYGPGELFF.